This T cell receptor beta chain was captured in a study of blood T cell repertoires in COVID-19. The overall study: Acute and convalescent COVID-19 samples came from the United States, Italy and Spain. From T cells, B-cell-depleted T cells, or PBMCs came the material, which was cDNA or gDNA.

The CDR3 has 15 residues. Germline V gives CDR1 MNHNY, CDR2 SVGAGI (reference sequence). V lost 7 bases to trimming and J lost 3 bases, with 15 bases between them. Authors' methods: The authors estimated nucleated cell counts from reference gene primer amplification. TCRdb keeps only in-frame clones here, not all; method: immunoSEQ multiplex PCR. Clone size and V and J calls were adopted from that table, with D and trimming inferred from the DNA. Among 100,000 or so clones, more than 80% were seen once, and the ten largest hold roughly 9.4%. This clone has a handful of counts. The receptor was derived from a woman in her 70s with acute or convalescent COVID-19. The rearrangement links TRBV6-6 to TRBJ1-4; D not certain. What was sequenced was peripheral blood. CDR3 loop: CASTRSGFANEKLFF. The CDR3 nucleotides are TGTGCCAGCACCCGGTCGGGTTTTGCTAATGAAAAACTGTTTTTT.